Presented here are 31 T cell receptor beta chains from one specimen sequenced in a study of cytomegalovirus exposure and HLA in healthy donors. The PCR was carried out with 60 Vbeta primers and 13 Jbeta primers. TCRdb's table, derived via immunoSEQ multiplex PCR, lists solely in-frame clones and lacks some. The data show 20,000 or so clones, 60% to 80% seen once. The sample comprised PBMCs. These receptors were obtained from a man in his fifties or sixties in good health and CMV-seronegative.

CDR3 residues: CASSLGFYEQYF. Written as DNA, the CDR3 is TGTGCCAGCAGCTTAGGGTTCTACGAGCAGTACTTC. The gene calls are TRBV7-9 and TRBJ2-5; D unresolved. The closer fit of TRBJ2-7 to the DNA end suggests the J call may be wrong. Germline CDR1 SEHNR, CDR2 FQNEAQ (reference sequence). The CDR3 loop spans 12 amino acids.

Regarding this clone: An end of the junction does not agree with germline; a read error may underlie this. The chain couples TRBV18 to TRBJ2-5; TRBD1 matches at 8 bases. This CDR3 region has 17 residues. CDR1 KGHSH and CDR2 LQKENI come from the germline V gene. The CDR3 here is CASPPRAGGLVEETQYF. The CDR3 coding sequence is TGTGCCAGCCCACCTAGGGCAGGGGGCCTTGTAGAAGAGACCCAGTACTTC.

This clone is termed medium-sized. The rearrangement links TRBV19 to TRBJ2-2; D possibly corresponds to TRBD2 (7 bases). Per the germline V gene, CDR1 is LNHDA and CDR2 is SQIVND (reference sequence). Trimming took off 3 bases at V and 8 bases at J, with 16 bases between the two ends. The CDR3 is 15 residues long. The CDR3 region is CASSILGGPGGELFF. The CDR3 nucleotides read TGTGCCAGTAGTATCCTCGGGGGGCCCGGGGGGGAGCTGTTTTTT.

A few counts support this clone. This sequence joins TRBV30 and TRBJ1-2, with a tentative D call TRBD1 (5 bases). Germline CDR1 GTSNPN, CDR2 SVGIG (reference sequence). CDR3 length: 13 amino acids. Trimming removed 1 base from V and 4 bases from J, with 10 bases in between. The CDR3 sequence: CAWSEGYGYGYTF. In DNA, the CDR3 is TGTGCCTGGAGTGAGGGGTACGGCTATGGCTACACCTTC.

Comments on this clone: At one of its ends the junction is not consistent with the germline gene, which may arise from a read error. The chain recombines TRBV7-9 with TRBJ2-5, with D unclear. Germline V gives CDR1 SEHNR, CDR2 FQNEAQ (reference sequence). This CDR3 region has 12 residues. The CDR3 reads CSSSFPGETQYF. CDR3 DNA: TGTTCCAGCAGCTTTCCGGGAGAGACCCAGTACTTC.

This clone was detected once. This chain links TRBV7-6 with TRBJ2-5; D gene unclear. The V and J ends lost 0 bases and 3 bases respectively, with 8 bases between them. Looked up from germline, CDR1 is SGHVS and CDR2 is FNYEAQ. The CDR3 has 14 residues. CDR3 loop: CASSLARQKETQYF. The CDR3 coding sequence is TGTGCCAGCAGCTTAGCGCGGCAGAAAGAGACCCAGTACTTC. Complete variable domain (other parts from reference TRBV7-6 and TRBJ2-5): GAGVSQSPRYKVTKRGQDVALRCDPISGHVSLYWYRQALGQGPEFLTYFNYEAQQDKSGLPNDRFSAERPEGSISTLTIQRTEQRDSAMYRCASSLARQKETQYFGPGTRLLVL.

V and J are TRBV6-5 and TRBJ2-1; 8 positions match TRBD2. The CDR3 runs to 15 residues. The V gene end was trimmed by 2 bases and the J gene end by 5 bases; junction bases not matched to a gene: 5. Germline assignment: CDR1 MNHEY and CDR2 SVGAGI. The CDR3 region has the DNA TGTGCCAGCAGTTACGGTCGGGGGGGCCACAATGAGCAGTTCTTC. Protein sequence: CASSYGRGGHNEQFF.

This clone is labeled medium-sized. The chain links TRBV6-1 to TRBJ1-2; a weak D match, TRBD1 (5 bases). V gave up 0 bases and J gave up 6 bases, with 20 bases separating them. The CDR3 extends over 17 amino acids. Germline CDR1 reads MNHNS; CDR2 reads SASEGT. The CDR3 loop is CASSEAPDRLGGNGYTF. The CDR3 DNA reads as TGTGCCAGCAGTGAAGCCCCTGACAGACTCGGGGGGAATGGCTACACCTTC.

This chain connects TRBV6-1 to TRBJ1-2; 9 nucleotides match TRBD1. This CDR3 has 12 residues. The germline CDR1 and CDR2 sequences are MNHNS and SASEGT. V was pared by 9 bases and J by 4 bases, with 3 bases of the junction left unmatched. CDR3 protein: CARRTGVYGYTF. The CDR3 nucleotides read TGTGCCAGAAGGACAGGGGTCTATGGCTACACCTTC.

This clone appeared a single time. This chain uses TRBV15 with TRBJ2-7; D may be TRBD2 (5 bases). V lost 8 bases, J lost 2 bases, and 13 bases lay in between. CDR3 length: 13 residues. CDR1 and CDR2 (germline): LNHNV, YYDKDF (reference sequence). CDR3: CATGSSSPYEQYF. The CDR3 DNA is TGTGCCACCGGGAGCAGTTCGCCCTACGAGCAGTACTTC.

This chain joins TRBV27 and TRBJ2-7, with a possible D match to TRBD2 (5 bases). The CDR3 loop spans 13 amino acids. Looked up from germline, CDR1 is MNHEY and CDR2 is SMNVEV (reference sequence). Trimming took 8 bases from V and 4 from J, leaving 15 bases between them. The CDR3 region is CASWDDRRYEQYF. The CDR3 region has the DNA TGTGCCAGCTGGGATGATCGGAGGTACGAGCAGTACTTC.

In its sample, this clone was seen once. The chain has TRBV9 and TRBJ2-3, with 8 bases aligning to TRBD1. CDR3 size: 17 residues. Per the germline V gene, CDR1 is SGDLS and CDR2 is YYNGEE. Trimming cost V 2 bases and J 3 bases; bases outside gene matches: 11. CDR3 amino acids: CASSVRGRTGSTDTQYF. In DNA, the CDR3 is TGTGCCAGCAGCGTTAGGGGCCGGACAGGGTCGACAGATACGCAGTATTTT.

The rearrangement links TRBV30 to TRBJ2-7, with 7 bases identical to TRBD1. The V gene's germline CDR1 is GTSNPN and CDR2 SVGIG (reference sequence). The CDR3 consists of 14 residues. The J segment lost 2 bases and the V segment lost 0 bases, leaving 4 bases of the junction unmatched. CDR3 residues: CAWSVGQGAYEQYF. CDR3 coding DNA: TGTGCCTGGAGTGTGGGCCAGGGGGCCTACGAGCAGTACTTC.

This clone was recorded once. The rearrangement links TRBV12-5 to TRBJ2-7; possible D gene TRBD2, 6 bases. Germline V gene data show CDR1 as LGHNT and CDR2 as FRNRAP. V was cut by 2 bases and J by 0 bases, with 14 bases left in between. This CDR3 comprises 16 residues. The CDR3 sequence: CASGLPGGESSYEQYF. CDR3 nucleotides: TGTGCTAGTGGTTTGCCAGGCGGGGAAAGCTCCTACGAGCAGTACTTC. The full variable domain, with the rest looked up from reference TRBV12-5 and TRBJ2-7, is DARVTQTPRHKVTEMGQEVTMRCQPILGHNTVFWYRQTMMQGLELLAYFRNRAPLDDSGMPKDRFSAEMPDATLATLKIQPSEPRDSAVYFCASGLPGGESSYEQYFGPGTRLTVT.

This chain connects TRBV6-6 to TRBJ2-6, with 7 nucleotides matching TRBD1. This CDR3 region has 16 residues. Per germline, CDR1 MNHNY and CDR2 SVGAGI (reference sequence). V trimming: 2 bases; J trimming: 4 bases; junction bases outside the gene matches: 5. The CDR3 protein is CASSYAQGTGANVLTF. The CDR3 nucleotides are TGTGCCAGCAGTTACGCACAGGGGACCGGGGCCAACGTCCTGACTTTC.

The chain uses TRBV6-6 and TRBJ1-1; D remains ambiguous. The V end was cut by 0 bases, the J end by 2 bases, with 10 bases between. The CDR3 has 15 residues. Germline V gene sequence: CDR1 MNHNY, CDR2 SVGAGI (reference sequence). The DNA for the CDR3 is TGTGCCAGCAGTTACTCGGCGGATTTAAACACTGAAGCTTTCTTT. Its translation: CASSYSADLNTEAFF.

As regards this clone: Different DNA sequences within this sample yield the same CDR3. The chain carries TRBV11-1 and TRBJ2-3; 11 bases are shared with TRBD2. The germline CDR1 and CDR2 sequences are SGHAT and FQDESV (reference sequence). V was pared by 5 bases and J by 3 bases, with 10 bases of the junction left unmatched. The length of the CDR3 is 17 residues. The chain's CDR3 is CASSRTASGGTTDTQYF. The CDR3 DNA reads as TGTGCCAGCAGCCGAACCGCTAGCGGGGGGACTACAGATACGCAGTATTTT. Using reference TRBV11-1 and TRBJ2-3 for the parts outside the CDR3, the full variable domain is EAEVAQSPRYKITEKSQAVAFWCDPISGHATLYWYRQILGQGPELLVQFQDESVVDDSQLPKDRFSAERLKGVDSTLKIQPAELGDSAMYLCASSRTASGGTTDTQYFGPGTRLTVL.

The rearrangement uses TRBV7-9 and TRBJ2-2, with a possible D match to TRBD1 (5 bases). From germline, CDR1 is SEHNR and CDR2 FQNEAQ (reference sequence). This CDR3 region has 16 residues. Trimming shortened V by 1 base and J by 1 base, and 10 bases separated the two germline ends. This CDR3 is CASSLVWTLNTGELFF. The CDR3 DNA reads TGTGCCAGCAGCTTAGTATGGACACTGAACACCGGGGAGCTGTTTTTT.

This sequence joins TRBV19 and TRBJ1-4, with 10 bases identical to TRBD1. From germline, CDR1 is LNHDA and CDR2 SQIVND (reference sequence). This CDR3 is built from 16 residues. The junction had 12 bases not matched to a gene; V was cut back by 7 bases and J by 7 bases. The CDR3 DNA sequence: TGTGCCAGTACCCCATCCCGGGACAGGGGTAGTGAAAAACTGTTTTTT. Amino acids: CASTPSRDRGSEKLFF.

This clone was recorded once. V gene TRBV21-1 combines with J gene TRBJ2-1; TRBD2, as called in the table, went unchecked against the DNA. TRBV21-1 is a documented pseudogene. The CDR3 is 20 residues long. Here the CDR3 reads CASSKGREGLAGDGDNEQFF. CDR3 nucleotides: TGTGCCAGCAGCAAAGGGCGGGAGGGGCTAGCGGGGGACGGAGACAATGAGCAGTTCTTC.

The J gene is TRBJ2-3, the V gene TRBV7-9; the D gene is possibly TRBD2 (6 bases). V gave up 3 bases and J gave up 4 bases, with 11 bases separating them. This CDR3 is 14 amino acids long. Germline CDR1 reads SEHNR; CDR2 reads FQNEAQ (reference sequence). CDR3 protein: CASSLGPGADTQYF. CDR3 coding DNA: TGTGCCAGCAGCTTGGGCCCGGGGGCAGATACGCAGTATTTT.

The J gene is TRBJ2-2, the V gene TRBV19; TRBD1 matches 10 bases. With V trimmed by 6 bases and J by 5 bases, 3 bases remained unmatched. The CDR3 has 14 amino acids. CDR1 and CDR2 from the germline V gene are LNHDA and SQIVND (reference sequence). The CDR3 sequence is CASSRDRGTGELFF. The CDR3 DNA is TGTGCCAGTAGCCGGGACAGGGGTACCGGGGAGCTGTTTTTT.

The V and J genes are TRBV2 and TRBJ1-1; 7 bases are a match to TRBD1. V lost 7 bases to trimming and J lost 1 base; unmatched junction nucleotides: 6. The CDR3 length is 14 residues. CDR1 is SNHLY, CDR2 FYNNEI, per germline. In nucleotides, the CDR3 is TGTGCCAGCACAAGCAGACAGGGGAACACTGAAGCTTTCTTT. Translated, it gives CASTSRQGNTEAFF. The full variable domain, rest sourced from reference TRBV2 and TRBJ1-1, is EPEVTQTPSHQVTQMGQEVILRCVPISNHLYFYWYRQILGQKVEFLVSFYNNEISEKSEIFDDQFSVERPDGSNFTLKIRSTKLEDSAMYFCASTSRQGNTEAFFGQGTRLTVV.

In this sample, this clone turned up a few times. The rearrangement joins TRBV2 to TRBJ1-1; 11 bases are shared with TRBD1. The germline V gene has CDR1 SNHLY and CDR2 FYNNEI. The trim removed 6 bases at V and 1 base at J, leaving 1 base unmatched. CDR3 length: 14 amino acids. The CDR3 DNA follows: TGTGCCAGCAGGGGGACAGGGGGGAACACTGAAGCTTTCTTT. Translated: CASRGTGGNTEAFF.

The chain couples TRBV4-1 to TRBJ2-1; weak D call: TRBD2 (6 bases). V lost 1 base and J 5 bases, leaving 12 bases between the germline ends. The CDR3 is 15 residues long. Germline values: CDR1 MGHRA, CDR2 YSYEKL. The CDR3 nucleotides are TGCGCCAGCAGCCAAGTGACTAGATCCCACAATGAGCAGTTCTTC. Residues: CASSQVTRSHNEQFF.

Turning to this clone: One junction end does not reproduce the germline sequence, and a read error may be involved. This chain uses TRBV25-1 with TRBJ1-1; D is possibly TRBD1 (6 bases). This CDR3 is 12 amino acids long. Per germline, CDR1 MGHDK and CDR2 SYGVNS. CDR3: CASTDSNTEAFF. The CDR3 nucleotides are TGTGCAAGCACGGACAGTAACACTGAAGCTTTCTTT.

This clone was seen a few times. The chain couples TRBV6-1 to TRBJ2-7; TRBD2 is a possible D gene (5 bases). The V gene lost 7 bases and the J gene lost 0 bases, with 16 bases spanning the gap. CDR1 and CDR2 from the germline V gene are MNHNS and SASEGT. The CDR3 covers 15 residues. The CDR3 is CASKSPRGHSYEQYF. In nucleotides, the CDR3 is TGTGCCAGCAAAAGCCCTCGAGGGCACTCCTACGAGCAGTACTTC.

The genes are TRBV5-1 and TRBJ1-1, with 12 nucleotides matching TRBD1. The CDR3 length is 16 residues. CDR1 and CDR2 from the germline V gene are SGHRS and YFSETQ. V lost 0 bases, J lost 5 bases, and 5 bases stayed unmatched. CDR3 residues: CASSLVGQGAGTEAFF. The CDR3 bases are TGCGCCAGCAGCTTGGTGGGACAGGGGGCCGGAACTGAAGCTTTCTTT.

The chain recombines TRBV28 with TRBJ1-6; D unresolved. V was pared by 8 bases and J by 2 bases, with 13 bases between. CDR3 size: 15 residues. From germline, CDR1 is MDHEN and CDR2 SYDVKM. DNA for the CDR3: TGTGCCAGCCGGTCATTGAGCCCCTATAATTCACCCCTCCACTTT. Its translation: CASRSLSPYNSPLHF.

The chain has TRBV6-5 and TRBJ2-7; TRBD1 matches 7 bases. The CDR3 loop spans 15 amino acids. V lost 6 bases, J lost 7 bases, and 15 bases stayed unmatched. The germline CDR1 and CDR2 sequences are MNHEY and SVGAGI. The CDR3 nucleotides read TGTGCCAGCAGGCCGACAGGGTCCGTCATGACAGAGCAGTACTTC. This encodes CASRPTGSVMTEQYF.

The gene calls are TRBV11-2 and TRBJ2-7; no reliable D call. The V and J ends lost 1 base and 7 bases respectively, with 8 bases between them. CDR3 length equals 12 residues. CDR1 is SGHAT, CDR2 FQNNGV, per germline. CDR3 sequence reads: CASSLGRWEQYF. CDR3 nucleotide sequence: TGTGCCAGCAGCTTAGGCAGGTGGGAGCAGTACTTC.